The present entry profiles one T cell receptor beta chain with its context. The antigen remains undetermined. PCR primers comprised 60 Vbeta and 13 Jbeta primers. Profiled with immunoSEQ multiplex PCR; TCRdb holds only in-frame clones, not every one. The data show 150,000 or so clones, and the top ten clones hold around 1.7%. The record originates from a study of cytomegalovirus exposure and HLA in healthy donors. Study results and caveats: Presence/absence analyses took donor sequencing depth as roughly uniform.

CDR1 SGHRS and CDR2 YFSETQ come from the germline V gene. Trimming left V 4 bases short and J 4 bases short, with 12 bases between. The CDR3 spans 15 residues. The sequence came from a woman in her forties or fifties in good health and CMV-seronegative. Sequencing was carried out using PBMCs. The chain carries TRBV5-1 and TRBJ1-6; D is unresolved. CDR3 nucleotides: TGCGCCAGCAGCCCCCTCAGTGAATATAATTCACCCCTCCACTTT. The encoded protein is CASSPLSEYNSPLHF.